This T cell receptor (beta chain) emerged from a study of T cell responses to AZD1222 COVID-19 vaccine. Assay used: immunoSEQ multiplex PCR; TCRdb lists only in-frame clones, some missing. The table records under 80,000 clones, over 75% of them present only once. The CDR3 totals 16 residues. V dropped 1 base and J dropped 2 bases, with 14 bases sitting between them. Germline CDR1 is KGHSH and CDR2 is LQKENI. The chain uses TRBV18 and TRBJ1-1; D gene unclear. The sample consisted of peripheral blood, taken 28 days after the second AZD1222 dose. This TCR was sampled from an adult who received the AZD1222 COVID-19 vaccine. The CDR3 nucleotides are TGTGCCAGCTCACCACGGCCCTCCAATAGTAACACTGAAGCTTTCTTT. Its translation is CASSPRPSNSNTEAFF. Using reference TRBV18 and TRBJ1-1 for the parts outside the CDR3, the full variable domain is NAGVMQNPRHLVRRRGQEARLRCSPMKGHSHVYWYRQLPEEGLKFMVYLQKENIIDESGMPKERFSAEFPKEGPSILRIQQVVRGDSAAYFCASSPRPSNSNTEAFFGQGTRLTVV.